One sample yielded the 30 T cell receptor beta chains listed below, sequenced in a study of T-cell reconstitution after alpha-beta-depleted transplantation in children. Preparation of the TCRbeta library was carried out with unique molecular identifiers. TCRdb used MiXCR to reprocess the PCR reads, holding one entry per CDR3 protein. The table shows 200,000 to 250,000 distinct CDR3 sequences, with 6.6% occurring only once. Sequencing was performed on PBMCs, taken before TCRalphabeta/CD19-depleted stem cell transplant. The receptors here all came from a boy aged 2-15 years with acute lymphoblastic leukemia, due to receive a stem cell transplant.

This clonotype was counted at least ten times. The chain carries TRBV28 and TRBJ1-1; possibly TRBD1 for D (5 bases). Trimming pared 5 bases from V and 4 bases from J, leaving 17 bases between. Germline-derived CDR1 and CDR2 are MDHEN and SYDVKM. The CDR3 loop spans 15 amino acids. CDR3 in amino acids: CASSPHPRASTEAFF. CDR3 sequence (DNA): TGTGCCAGCAGTCCCCATCCCAGGGCGAGCACTGAAGCTTTCTTT.

V gene TRBV7-2 combines with J gene TRBJ2-5, with TRBD2 identical over 8 bases. Losses at the gene ends were 3 bases for V and 1 base for J; bases not matched to a gene: 1. The germline CDR1 and CDR2 sequences are SGHTA and FQGNSA. The CDR3 totals 14 residues. The CDR3 sequence: CASSFTSGQETQYF. CDR3 nucleotides: TGTGCCAGCAGCTTTACTAGCGGCCAAGAGACCCAGTACTTC.

This clonotype was seen a few times. The chain recombines TRBV12-3 or TRBV12-4 with TRBJ2-3; 7 positions match TRBD2. The CDR3 length is 16 residues. V lost 2 bases to trimming and J lost 2 bases; unmatched junction nucleotides: 7. In nucleotides, the CDR3 is TGTGCCAGCAGTTTAAGGCTAGCGGAGTTCACAGATACGCAGTATTTT. This sequence encodes CASSLRLAEFTDTQYF.

This clonotype was detected ten times or more. The chain joins TRBV5-5 to TRBJ2-1, with 9 nucleotides matching TRBD2. CDR1 is SGHKS, CDR2 YYEKEE, per germline (reference sequence). V gave up 1 base and J gave up 7 bases; unmatched junction bases: 15. The CDR3 consists of 18 residues. The chain's CDR3 is CASSLTHSAGGPRNEQFF. DNA for the CDR3: TGTGCCAGCAGCTTGACCCATAGCGCGGGAGGGCCTAGAAATGAGCAGTTCTTC.

Many counts were recorded for this clonotype. The chain is built from TRBV7-2 and TRBJ2-1; D is ambiguous. Trimming cost V 7 bases and J 5 bases, with 12 bases left between them. This CDR3 is 13 amino acids long. The germline V gene encodes CDR1 SGHTA and CDR2 FQGNSA. Here the CDR3 reads CASTADLNNEQFF. CDR3 bases: TGTGCCAGCACTGCTGACCTTAACAATGAGCAGTTCTTC. The full variable domain, in which reference TRBV7-2 and TRBJ2-1 provide the parts outside the CDR3, is GAGVSQSPSNKVTEKGKDVELRCDPISGHTALYWYRQSLGQGLEFLIYFQGNSAPDKSGLPSDRFSAERTGGSVSTLTIQRTQQEDSAVYLCASTADLNNEQFFGPGTRLTVL.

This clonotype was seen repeatedly, ten times or more. J is TRBJ2-3 and V is TRBV29-1; D remains ambiguous. This CDR3 is 15 amino acids long. CDR1 is SQVTM, CDR2 ANQGSEA, per germline. Trimming took off 4 bases at V and 5 bases at J, with 19 bases between the two ends. The DNA for the CDR3 is TGCAGCGTTGGGGCATCGATTGAGTCAGAAGATACGCAGTATTTT. Amino acid sequence: CSVGASIESEDTQYF.

The J gene is TRBJ1-4, the V gene TRBV20-1; 8 bases line up with TRBD1. The CDR3 is 17 amino acids. V lost 0 bases to trimming and J lost 3 bases; unmatched junction nucleotides: 9. Germline loops: CDR1 DFQATT, CDR2 SNEGSKA (reference sequence). The DNA of the CDR3 is TGCAGTGCTAGAGATTTCTCAGGGGGCTCAGCTAATGAAAAACTGTTTTTT. Its protein product is CSARDFSGGSANEKLFF.

This chain joins TRBV20-1 and TRBJ1-4; D may be TRBD1 (5 bases). This CDR3 contains 14 residues. The V gene lost 0 bases and the J gene lost 8 bases, with 13 bases spanning the gap. From germline, CDR1 is DFQATT and CDR2 SNEGSKA (reference sequence). DNA for the CDR3: TGCAGTGCTAGAGATCGTCCCGGGGGAGAAAAACTGTTTTTT. It codes for CSARDRPGGEKLFF.

This clonotype was seen many times. This chain links TRBV10-3 with TRBJ2-1; D not certain. The CDR3 consists of 17 residues. The V gene's germline CDR1 is ENHRY and CDR2 SYGVKD. V lost 2 bases to trimming and J lost 1 base, with 15 bases between them. The CDR3 is CAISEDSRRLSYNEQFF. CDR3 nucleotide sequence: TGTGCCATCAGTGAGGATTCCCGACGCTTGTCCTACAATGAGCAGTTCTTC.

Ten or more counts support this clonotype. The chain employs TRBV5-1 and TRBJ2-1; TRBD1 might be the D (7 bases). Germline CDR1 and CDR2: SGHRS and YFSETQ. This CDR3 spans 17 amino acids. V was clipped by 2 bases and J by 0 bases, with 15 bases between them. The CDR3 nucleotides read TGCGCCAGCAGCTTCTGGGGGGACAGACCCTCCTACAATGAGCAGTTCTTC. This codes for CASSFWGDRPSYNEQFF.

There are many counts of this clonotype. This chain links TRBV12-3 or TRBV12-4 with TRBJ1-1, with TRBD1 as a possible D gene (5 bases). V was cut by 2 bases and J by 4 bases, with 8 bases left in between. The CDR3 length is 13 residues. The CDR3 region has the DNA TGTGCCAGCAGTTTATCAGGGCCCACTGAAGCTTTCTTT. Protein product: CASSLSGPTEAFF.

This chain connects TRBV7-2 to TRBJ2-7; a weak D match, TRBD2 (5 bases). Deletions cut 4 bases from V and 2 bases from J, with 15 bases between. The CDR3 extends over 15 amino acids. The V gene's germline CDR1 is SGHTA and CDR2 FQGNSA. CDR3 sequence (DNA): TGTGCCAGCAGCTCCAGGCGGGTGGTCCCCTACGAGCAGTACTTC. Its translation is CASSSRRVVPYEQYF.

This clonotype came up many times. The J gene is TRBJ2-3, the V gene TRBV20-1; D uncertain. V was clipped by 2 bases and J by 4 bases, with 7 bases between them. Per the germline V gene, CDR1 is DFQATT and CDR2 is SNEGSKA (reference sequence). The CDR3 consists of 12 residues. In DNA form, the CDR3 reads TGCAGTGCTAGATTTAATGCAGATACGCAGTATTTT. It codes for CSARFNADTQYF.

This clonotype was recorded many times. The chain combines TRBV5-5 with TRBJ2-1, with TRBD2 matching over 8 bases. The trim removed 5 bases at V and 2 bases at J, leaving 0 bases unmatched. This CDR3 has 13 residues. The germline CDR1 and CDR2 sequences are SGHKS and YYEKEE (reference sequence). The CDR3 here is CASRTSAYNEQFF. CDR3 bases: TGTGCCAGCAGGACTAGCGCCTACAATGAGCAGTTCTTC.

This clonotype was seen many times. The chain carries TRBV5-1 and TRBJ2-1; D remains unclear. Germline V gives CDR1 SGHRS, CDR2 YFSETQ. The CDR3 loop spans 13 amino acids. V lost 3 bases and J 7 bases, leaving 11 bases between the germline ends. The CDR3, as DNA: TGCGCCAGCAGCTCGCGCCCGTCTAATGAGCAGTTCTTC. Translation gives CASSSRPSNEQFF.

In this sample, this clonotype turned up a few times. The chain combines TRBV12-5 with TRBJ2-3; D is ambiguous. Germline V gives CDR1 LGHNT, CDR2 FRNRAP. V dropped 6 bases and J dropped 0 bases, with 4 bases sitting between them. The CDR3 extends over 12 amino acids. As DNA, the CDR3 is TGTGCTAGTGGGGGGAGCACAGATACGCAGTATTTT. This codes for CASGGSTDTQYF. Filled out from reference TRBV12-5 and TRBJ2-3, the complete variable domain reads DARVTQTPRHKVTEMGQEVTMRCQPILGHNTVFWYRQTMMQGLELLAYFRNRAPLDDSGMPKDRFSAEMPDATLATLKIQPSEPRDSAVYFCASGGSTDTQYFGPGTRLTVL.

The sample holds many counts of this clonotype. The chain employs TRBV7-8 and TRBJ2-1; 8 nucleotides match TRBD2. This CDR3 has 16 amino acids. Losses at the gene ends were 5 bases for V and 6 bases for J; bases not matched to a gene: 12. CDR1 and CDR2 (germline): SGHVS, FQNEAQ. CDR3 DNA: TGTGCCAGCAGCCCACTCGTGAGCGGGGGCCCCAATGAGCAGTTCTTC. Translated, it gives CASSPLVSGGPNEQFF.

This clonotype has just a few counts. The rearrangement uses TRBV20-1 and TRBJ2-1; TRBD1 or TRBD2 may be the D gene (6 bases each). The CDR3 contains 16 residues. Deletions cut 6 bases from V and 6 bases from J, with 24 bases between. The germline gives CDR1 DFQATT, CDR2 SNEGSKA (reference sequence). The CDR3 DNA reads TGCAGTGCGGCGGGGAAGGGACACAGTGGGACCAATGAGCAGTTCTTC. This translates into CSAAGKGHSGTNEQFF.

This clonotype was seen ten or more times. The chain joins TRBV29-1 to TRBJ1-1, with D possibly matching TRBD1 (5 bases). The CDR3 extends over 14 amino acids. V lost 6 bases, J lost 5 bases, and 19 bases lay in between. In germline, CDR1 is SQVTM, CDR2 ANQGSEA. The CDR3 DNA sequence: TGCAGCGTGACTACGAAGGGGATTGGAACTGAAGCTTTCTTT. It codes for CSVTTKGIGTEAFF.

CDR3 nucleotides: TGTGCCAGCAAGGGCCTACCCAACCGCCGCCATGGTGAGCAGTTCTTC. It translates to CASKGLPNRRHGEQFF. The genes are TRBV7-2 and TRBJ2-1; no definite D call. Germline CDR1 is SGHTA and CDR2 is FQGNSA. The CDR3 covers 16 residues. The germline V and J ends were trimmed by 7 bases and 9 bases, with 25 bases remaining between them.

This clonotype has at least ten counts. The genes are TRBV29-1 and TRBJ1-2; D not certain. Between the trimmed V and J ends, which lost 4 bases and 0 bases, there was a span of 6 bases. The CDR3 has 12 amino acids. Germline lookup yields CDR1 SQVTM and CDR2 ANQGSEA. CDR3 sequence (DNA): TGCAGCGTTGGGGATACTAACTATGGCTACACCTTC. This codes for CSVGDTNYGYTF.

In its sample, this clonotype was seen a few times. The CDR3 is CASSGESDQPQHF. The CDR3, as DNA: TGTGCCAGCAGTGGGGAGTCAGATCAGCCCCAGCATTTT. The V and J genes are TRBV6-1 and TRBJ1-5; D is unclear. CDR3 length: 13 amino acids. The germline V and J ends were trimmed by 4 bases and 5 bases, with 9 bases remaining between them. The germline gives CDR1 MNHNS, CDR2 SASEGT.

This clonotype has at least ten counts. The rearrangement joins TRBV20-1 to TRBJ2-1; TRBD1 matches 10 bases. The trim removed 5 bases at V and 3 bases at J, leaving 4 bases unmatched. Germline lookup yields CDR1 DFQATT and CDR2 SNEGSKA (reference sequence). The length of the CDR3 is 14 residues. The CDR3 DNA reads TGCAGTGCTGGGACAGGGGATATCTACAATGAGCAGTTCTTC. It encodes CSAGTGDIYNEQFF.

This clonotype has at least ten counts. The CDR3 DNA follows: TGTGCCAGCAGTTTTGACTTGCGGGGAATCAATGAGCAGTTCTTC. Amino acid sequence: CASSFDLRGINEQFF. This chain uses TRBV5-6 with TRBJ2-1, with D perhaps TRBD2 (6 bases). In germline, CDR1 is SGHDT, CDR2 YYEEEE. V was clipped by 5 bases and J by 6 bases, with 18 bases between them. This CDR3 is built from 15 residues.

This clonotype was detected many times. This chain uses TRBV3-1 with TRBJ2-1; 9 bases match TRBD2. The germline V gene encodes CDR1 LGHDT and CDR2 YNNKEL (reference sequence). The CDR3 sequence is 14 residues long. V gave up 4 bases and J gave up 7 bases; unmatched junction bases: 5. CDR3 bases: TGTGCCAGCAGCCCGGGACTAGCTTGGAATGAGCAGTTCTTC. Its protein product is CASSPGLAWNEQFF.

This clonotype occurred many times. The chain joins TRBV18 to TRBJ1-1; D remains ambiguous. The germline gives CDR1 KGHSH, CDR2 LQKENI. This CDR3 has 15 amino acids. The ends were cut back, 2 bases at V and 6 bases at J, with 16 bases in the middle. CDR3 protein: CASSPWQNSAPEAFF. The CDR3 nucleotides read TGTGCCAGCTCACCATGGCAAAATTCGGCCCCTGAAGCTTTCTTT.

The chain has TRBV28 and TRBJ2-7, with 8 bases lining up with TRBD1. Germline V gene data show CDR1 as MDHEN and CDR2 as SYDVKM. The CDR3 is made up of 15 amino acids. Germline trimming cut 3 bases from V and 6 bases from J; bases unmatched to any gene: 10. This chain's CDR3 is CASSFLAGQGIEQYF. The CDR3, as DNA: TGTGCCAGCAGTTTCCTGGCCGGACAGGGCATCGAGCAGTACTTC.

This clonotype was detected ten times or more. The V and J genes are TRBV20-1 and TRBJ2-5, with D perhaps being TRBD1 or TRBD2 (7 bases each). The V and J ends lost 5 bases and 1 base respectively, with 11 bases between them. Germline CDR1 reads DFQATT; CDR2 reads SNEGSKA (reference sequence). The CDR3 length is 13 residues. In DNA form, the CDR3 reads TGCAGTGCTCCAGGGGGGGCCCAAGAGACCCAGTACTTC. This codes for CSAPGGAQETQYF.

This clonotype came up many times. The chain carries TRBV12-3 or TRBV12-4 and TRBJ2-7; no clear D gene. CDR3 length: 13 residues. Trimming pared 5 bases from V and 3 bases from J, leaving 11 bases between. This chain's CDR3 is CASSPASNYEQYF. For the CDR3, the DNA is TGTGCCAGCAGTCCTGCATCAAACTACGAGCAGTACTTC.

This clonotype was counted at least ten times. The chain joins TRBV28 to TRBJ2-3; the match to TRBD2 covers 9 bases. CDR1 and CDR2 from the germline V gene are MDHEN and SYDVKM. J was trimmed by 1 base and V by 4 bases; bases with no gene match: 3. CDR3 size: 15 residues. CDR3 sequence reads: CASSSASGGTDTQYF. DNA for the CDR3: TGTGCCAGCAGTTCCGCTAGCGGGGGCACAGATACGCAGTATTTT. The full variable domain, its missing parts supplied by reference TRBV28 and TRBJ2-3, is DVKVTQSSRYLVKRTGEKVFLECVQDMDHENMFWYRQDPGLGLRLIYFSYDVKMKEKGDIPEGYSVSREKKERFSLILESASTNQTSMYLCASSSASGGTDTQYFGPGTRLTVL.